This T cell receptor beta chain was sequenced for a study of post-analysis software for immune sequencing data. Overall study context: The disease courses covered relapsing-remitting, secondary progressive and progressive-relapsing multiple sclerosis. General study findings and limits: Patients with multiple sclerosis recorded significantly lower normalized Chao1 diversity than controls, the study found. Patients showed TRBV5-6, TRBV5-1 and TRBV20-1 among 4 or 5 TRBV segments more frequent than in controls.

V gave up 6 bases and J gave up 0 bases; unmatched junction bases: 15. Germline CDR1 is SQVTM and CDR2 is ANQGSEA. CDR3 length: 18 residues. The authors incorporated unique molecular identifiers into the TCR beta cDNA libraries. Input populations of about 0.9 to 10 million T cells gave rise to around 500,000 cDNA molecules. TCRdb fed the PCR reads into MiXCR, producing one record per CDR3 protein. The sample lists hundreds of thousands of distinct CDR3 sequences, less than 35% seen once, with 0.55% to 0.65% in the top ten. This clonotype was seen a few times. What it binds is unknown. The sequence was collected from a girl aged 10-17 years with multiple sclerosis. The chain is built from TRBV29-1 and TRBJ2-4; 9 bases agree with TRBD2. The specimen was blood. CDR3 region: CSVVSGSPQVAAKNIQYF. CDR3 DNA: TGCAGCGTAGTTAGCGGGAGTCCGCAAGTGGCAGCCAAAAACATTCAGTACTTC.